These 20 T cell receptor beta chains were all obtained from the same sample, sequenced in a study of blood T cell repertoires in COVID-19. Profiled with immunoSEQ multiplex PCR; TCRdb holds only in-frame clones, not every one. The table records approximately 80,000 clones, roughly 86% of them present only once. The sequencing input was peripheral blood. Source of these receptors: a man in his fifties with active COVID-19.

The CDR3 protein is CASSRGTGWTYEQYF. CDR3 bases: TGTGCCAGCAGCCGAGGGACAGGGTGGACCTACGAGCAGTACTTC. The genes are TRBV27 and TRBJ2-7; 9 nucleotides align to TRBD1. CDR3 size: 15 residues. The trim removed 6 bases at V and 2 bases at J, leaving 8 bases unmatched. Germline CDR1 and CDR2: MNHEY and SMNVEV (reference sequence).

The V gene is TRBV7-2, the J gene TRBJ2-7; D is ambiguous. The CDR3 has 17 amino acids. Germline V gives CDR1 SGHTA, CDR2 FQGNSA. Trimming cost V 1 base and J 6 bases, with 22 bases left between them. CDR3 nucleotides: TGTGCCAGCAGCTTAGTGAGGAGTGTCGTTCAAAGATCCGAGCAGTACTTC. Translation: CASSLVRSVVQRSEQYF.

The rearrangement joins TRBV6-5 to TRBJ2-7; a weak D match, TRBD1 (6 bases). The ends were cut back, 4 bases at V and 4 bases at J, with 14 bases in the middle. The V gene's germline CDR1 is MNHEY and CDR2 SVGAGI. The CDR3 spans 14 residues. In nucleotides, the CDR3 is TGTGCCAGCAGTTGGGCAGGGGATAAGTACGAGCAGTACTTC. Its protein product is CASSWAGDKYEQYF.

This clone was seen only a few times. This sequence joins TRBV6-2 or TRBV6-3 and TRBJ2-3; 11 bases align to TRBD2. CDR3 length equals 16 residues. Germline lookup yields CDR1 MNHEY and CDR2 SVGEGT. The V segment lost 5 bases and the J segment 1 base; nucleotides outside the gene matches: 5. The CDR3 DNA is TGTGCCAGCAGTGCGGGACTAGCGGTAGGCACAGATACGCAGTATTTT. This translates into CASSAGLAVGTDTQYF.

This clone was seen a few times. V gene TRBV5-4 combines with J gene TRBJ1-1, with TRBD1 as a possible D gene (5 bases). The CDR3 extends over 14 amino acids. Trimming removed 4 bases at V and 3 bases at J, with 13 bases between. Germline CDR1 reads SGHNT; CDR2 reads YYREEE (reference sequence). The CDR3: CASSRLGQDTEAFF. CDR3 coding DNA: TGTGCCAGCAGCCGGCTGGGGCAGGACACTGAAGCTTTCTTT.

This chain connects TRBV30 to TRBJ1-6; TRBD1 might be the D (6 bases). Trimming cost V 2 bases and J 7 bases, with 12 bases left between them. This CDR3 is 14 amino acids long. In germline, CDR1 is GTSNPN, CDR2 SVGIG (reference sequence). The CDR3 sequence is CAWSKGQKNSPLHF. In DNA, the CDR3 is TGTGCCTGGAGTAAAGGACAGAAGAATTCACCCCTCCACTTT.

The CDR3 sequence is CASSEAGGIEKLFF. The CDR3 DNA follows: TGTGCCAGCAGTGAGGCAGGGGGGATTGAAAAACTGTTTTTT. The chain uses TRBV25-1 and TRBJ1-4; 7 bases map to TRBD1. The CDR3 has 14 residues. V was clipped by 3 bases and J by 7 bases; unmatched bases: 5. Germline V gene sequence: CDR1 MGHDK, CDR2 SYGVNS.

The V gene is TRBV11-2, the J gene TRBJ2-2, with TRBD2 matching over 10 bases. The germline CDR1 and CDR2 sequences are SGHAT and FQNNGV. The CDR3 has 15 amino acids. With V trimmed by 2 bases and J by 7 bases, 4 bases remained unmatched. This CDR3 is CASSLQLAGSGELFF. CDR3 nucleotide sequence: TGTGCCAGCAGCTTACAACTAGCGGGGAGCGGGGAGCTGTTTTTT. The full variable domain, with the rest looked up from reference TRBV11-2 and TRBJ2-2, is EAGVAQSPRYKIIEKRQSVAFWCNPISGHATLYWYQQILGQGPKLLIQFQNNGVVDDSQLPKDRFSAERLKGVDSTLKIQPAKLEDSAVYLCASSLQLAGSGELFFGEGSRLTVL.

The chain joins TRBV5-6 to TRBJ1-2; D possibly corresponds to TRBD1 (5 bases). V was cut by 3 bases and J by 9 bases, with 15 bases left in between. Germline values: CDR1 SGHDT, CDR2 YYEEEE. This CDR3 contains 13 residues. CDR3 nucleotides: TGTGCCAGCAGCTGGTGGGGCGCCGGGCGCTACACCTTC. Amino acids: CASSWWGAGRYTF. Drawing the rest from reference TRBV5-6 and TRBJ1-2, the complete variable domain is DAGVTQSPTHLIKTRGQQVTLRCSPKSGHDTVSWYQQALGQGPQFIFQYYEEEERQRGNFPDRFSGHQFPNYSSELNVNALLLGDSALYLCASSWWGAGRYTFGSGTRLTVV.

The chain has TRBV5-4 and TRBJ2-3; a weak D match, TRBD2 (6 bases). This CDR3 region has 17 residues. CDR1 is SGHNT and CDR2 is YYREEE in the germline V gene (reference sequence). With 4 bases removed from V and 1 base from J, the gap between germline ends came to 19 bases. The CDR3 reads CASSNEAYGSGTDTQYF. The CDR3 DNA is TGTGCCAGCAGCAACGAGGCCTACGGGAGCGGCACAGATACGCAGTATTTT.

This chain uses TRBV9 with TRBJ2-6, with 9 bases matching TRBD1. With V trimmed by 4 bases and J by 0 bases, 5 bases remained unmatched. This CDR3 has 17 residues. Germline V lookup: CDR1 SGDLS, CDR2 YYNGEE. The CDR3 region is CASSTTGGVSGANVLTF. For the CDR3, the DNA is TGTGCCAGCAGCACGACAGGGGGGGTCTCTGGGGCCAACGTCCTGACTTTC.

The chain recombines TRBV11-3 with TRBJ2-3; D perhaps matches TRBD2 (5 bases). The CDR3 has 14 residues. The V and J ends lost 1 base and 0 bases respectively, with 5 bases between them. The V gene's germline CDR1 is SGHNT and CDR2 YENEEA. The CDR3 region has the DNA TGTGCCAGCAGCTTAGCGGGGAGCACAGATACGCAGTATTTT. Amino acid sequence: CASSLAGSTDTQYF.

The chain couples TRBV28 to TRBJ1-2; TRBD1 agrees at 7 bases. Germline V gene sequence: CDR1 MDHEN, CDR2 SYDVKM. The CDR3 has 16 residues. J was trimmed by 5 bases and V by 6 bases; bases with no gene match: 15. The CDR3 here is CASRTTQQGSYYGYTF. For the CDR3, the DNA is TGTGCCAGCAGAACCACTCAACAGGGGTCATATTATGGCTACACCTTC.

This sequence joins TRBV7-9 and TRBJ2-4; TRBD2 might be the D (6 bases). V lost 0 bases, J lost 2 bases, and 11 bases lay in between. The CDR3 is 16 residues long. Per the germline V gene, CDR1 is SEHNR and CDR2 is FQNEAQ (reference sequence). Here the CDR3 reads CASSLAGTSTKNIQYF. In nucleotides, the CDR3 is TGTGCCAGCAGCTTAGCCGGCACTAGCACCAAAAACATTCAGTACTTC.

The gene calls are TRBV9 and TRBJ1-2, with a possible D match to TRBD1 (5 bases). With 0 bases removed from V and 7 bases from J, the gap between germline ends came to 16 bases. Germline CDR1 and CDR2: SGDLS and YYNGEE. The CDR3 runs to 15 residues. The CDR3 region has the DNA TGTGCCAGCAGCGTAGTGGGGGAGGGGTCCGTTGGCTACACCTTC. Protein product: CASSVVGEGSVGYTF.

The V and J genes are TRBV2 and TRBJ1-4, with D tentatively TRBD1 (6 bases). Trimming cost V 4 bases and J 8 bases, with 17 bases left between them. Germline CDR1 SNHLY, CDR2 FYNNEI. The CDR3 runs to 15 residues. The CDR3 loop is CASSVRDTRQEKLFF. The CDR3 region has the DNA TGTGCCAGCAGTGTACGGGACACTAGACAGGAAAAACTGTTTTTT.

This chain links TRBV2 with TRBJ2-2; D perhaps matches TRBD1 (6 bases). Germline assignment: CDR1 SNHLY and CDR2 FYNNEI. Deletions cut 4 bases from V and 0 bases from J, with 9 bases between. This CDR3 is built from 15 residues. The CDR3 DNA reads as TGTGCCAGCAGTGTCCGACAGGCGAACACCGGGGAGCTGTTTTTT. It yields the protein CASSVRQANTGELFF.

CDR3 sequence: CASSFQQGMGNQPQHF. Here the CDR3 DNA reads TGTGCCAGCAGTTTTCAGCAGGGAATGGGCAATCAGCCCCAGCATTTT. V usage is TRBV28 and J usage is TRBJ1-5; D is perhaps TRBD1 (5 bases). CDR1 is MDHEN, CDR2 SYDVKM, per germline. The CDR3 consists of 16 residues. V lost 3 bases and J lost 2, with 14 bases in between.

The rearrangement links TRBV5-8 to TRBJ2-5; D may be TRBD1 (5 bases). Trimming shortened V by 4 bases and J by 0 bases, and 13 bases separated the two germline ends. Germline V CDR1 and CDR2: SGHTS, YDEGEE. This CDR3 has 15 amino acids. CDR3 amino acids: CASSGGAAYQETQYF. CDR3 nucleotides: TGTGCCAGCAGCGGTGGGGCGGCTTACCAAGAGACCCAGTACTTC.

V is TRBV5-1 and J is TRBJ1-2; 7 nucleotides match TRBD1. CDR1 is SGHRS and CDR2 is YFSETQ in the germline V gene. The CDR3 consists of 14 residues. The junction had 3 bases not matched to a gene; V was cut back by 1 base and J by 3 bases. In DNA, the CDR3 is TGCGCCAGCAGCTTGTCAACAGGGGACTATGGCTACACCTTC. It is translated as CASSLSTGDYGYTF. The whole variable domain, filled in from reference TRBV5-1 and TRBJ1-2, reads KAGVTQTPRYLIKTRGQQVTLSCSPISGHRSVSWYQQTPGQGLQFLFEYFSETQRNKGNFPGRFSGRQFSNSRSEMNVSTLELGDSALYLCASSLSTGDYGYTFGSGTRLTVV.